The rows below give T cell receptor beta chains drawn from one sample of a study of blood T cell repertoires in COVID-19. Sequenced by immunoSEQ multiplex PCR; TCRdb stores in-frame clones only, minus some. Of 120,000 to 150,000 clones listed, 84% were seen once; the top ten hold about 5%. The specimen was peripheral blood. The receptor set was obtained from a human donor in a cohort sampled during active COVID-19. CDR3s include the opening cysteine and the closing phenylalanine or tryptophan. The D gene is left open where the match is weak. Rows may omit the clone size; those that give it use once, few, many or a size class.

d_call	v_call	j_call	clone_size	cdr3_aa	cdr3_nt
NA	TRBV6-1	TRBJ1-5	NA	CASSEIRRYSNQPQHF	TGTGCCAGCAGTGAGATTCGGAGATATAGCAATCAGCCCCAGCATTTT
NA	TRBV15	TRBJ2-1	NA	CATSREGVIYNEQFF	TGTGCCACCAGCAGAGAAGGGGTAATCTACAATGAGCAGTTCTTC
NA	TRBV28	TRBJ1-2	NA	CASSLSGPSYGYTF	TGTGCCAGCAGTTTAAGCGGGCCTAGCTATGGCTACACCTTC
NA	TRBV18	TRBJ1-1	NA	CASSRRREDTEAFF	TGTGCCAGCTCACGGAGGAGGGAGGACACTGAAGCTTTCTTT
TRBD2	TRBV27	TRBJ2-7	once	CASSRGLAGTNEYF	TGTGCCAGCAGTCGTGGACTAGCGGGGACAAATGAGTACTTC
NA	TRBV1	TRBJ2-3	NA	CTSSPELSGLSTDTQYF	TGCACCAGCAGCCCCGAACTTAGCGGGCTTAGCACAGATACGCAGTATTTT
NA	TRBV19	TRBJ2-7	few	CASSIQAPGDSYEQYF	TGTGCCAGTAGTATACAGGCTCCCGGGGACTCCTACGAGCAGTACTTC
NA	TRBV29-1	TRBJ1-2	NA	CSAPDGLEVRGDYGYTF	TGCAGCGCCCCCGACGGACTCGAGGTTAGAGGCGACTATGGCTACACCTTC
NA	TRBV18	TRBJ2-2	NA	CASSPPVSVRRNTGELFF	TGTGCCAGCTCACCACCGGTTTCAGTCCGCCGGAACACCGGGGAGCTGTTTTTT
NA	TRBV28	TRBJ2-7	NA	CARSVEQYF	TGTGCCAGGTCGGTCGAGCAGTACTTC
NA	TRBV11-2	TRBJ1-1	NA	CASSLSLNTEAFF	TGTGCCAGCAGCTTATCCTTGAACACTGAAGCTTTCTTT
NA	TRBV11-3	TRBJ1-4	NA	CASSLGRRGARNEKLFF	TGTGCCAGCAGCTTGGGACGACGGGGGGCCCGAAATGAAAAACTGTTTTTT
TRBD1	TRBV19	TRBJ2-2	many	CASSMGTGVMTGELFF	TGTGCCAGTAGTATGGGGACAGGGGTCATGACCGGGGAGCTGTTTTTT
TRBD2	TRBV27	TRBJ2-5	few	CASSWAMGLAETQYF	TGTGCCAGCAGTTGGGCGATGGGACTAGCGGAGACCCAGTACTTC
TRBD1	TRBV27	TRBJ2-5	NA	CASSPLGWDRGSQETQYF	TGTGCCAGCAGTCCCTTGGGGTGGGACAGGGGCTCTCAAGAGACCCAGTACTTC
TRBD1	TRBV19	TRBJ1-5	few	CASRRTGTGSNQPQHF	TGTGCCAGTAGAAGAACAGGGACAGGGAGCAATCAGCCCCAGCATTTT
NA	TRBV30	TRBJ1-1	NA	CAWTPGGTEAFF	TGTGCCTGGACCCCCGGGGGTACTGAAGCTTTCTTT
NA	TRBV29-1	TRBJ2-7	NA	CSVKTDLSYEQYF	TGCAGCGTCAAGACAGATCTCTCCTACGAGCAGTACTTC
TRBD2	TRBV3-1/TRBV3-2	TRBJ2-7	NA	CASSQWSGGEQYF	TGTGCCAGCAGCCAATGGTCGGGGGGCGAGCAGTACTTC
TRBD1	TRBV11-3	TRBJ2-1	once	CASSLEDRDREIRARDNEQFF	TGTGCCAGCAGCTTAGAGGACCGGGACAGGGAGATTCGAGCTCGTGACAATGAGCAGTTCTTC
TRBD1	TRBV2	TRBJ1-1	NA	CASSPVSGTVNTEAFF	TGTGCCAGCAGTCCTGTATCCGGGACAGTGAACACTGAAGCTTTCTTT
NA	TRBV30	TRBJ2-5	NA	CAWTRGAQGETQYF	TGTGCCTGGACCCGCGGGGCGCAGGGAGAGACCCAGTACTTC
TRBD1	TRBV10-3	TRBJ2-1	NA	CAIRTAIPGQGAVGYNEQFF	TGTGCCATCAGGACAGCCATCCCGGGACAGGGGGCTGTAGGGTACAATGAGCAGTTCTTC
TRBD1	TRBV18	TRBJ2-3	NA	CASSPPQGVTDTQYF	TGTGCCAGCTCACCCCCACAGGGGGTCACAGATACGCAGTATTTT
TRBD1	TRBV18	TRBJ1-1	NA	CATTGGDTEAFF	TGTGCCACCACAGGGGGCGATACTGAAGCTTTCTTT
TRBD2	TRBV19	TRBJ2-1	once	CASSIIQGGGAGEQFF	TGTGCCAGTAGTATAATCCAGGGCGGGGGGGCCGGTGAGCAGTTCTTC
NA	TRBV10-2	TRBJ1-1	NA	CATGGGIGPGSVEAFF	TGCGCCACCGGGGGTGGGATAGGGCCTGGGTCTGTTGAAGCTTTCTTT
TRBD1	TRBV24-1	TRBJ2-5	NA	CATSDRTGTETQYF	TGTGCCACCAGTGACCGGACAGGGACGGAGACCCAGTACTTC
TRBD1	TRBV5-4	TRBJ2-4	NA	CASSLGTGRDKNIQYF	TGTGCCAGCAGCCTTGGGACAGGGCGTGACAAAAACATTCAGTACTTC
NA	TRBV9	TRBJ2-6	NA	CASSVASGQGWANVLTF	TGTGCCAGCAGCGTAGCTTCCGGCCAGGGCTGGGCCAACGTCCTGACTTTC
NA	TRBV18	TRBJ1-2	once	CASSPRAGWGYTF	TGTGCCAGCTCACCACGTGCAGGCTGGGGCTACACCTTC
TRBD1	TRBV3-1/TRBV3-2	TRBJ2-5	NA	CASSQQTGSQETQYF	TGTGCCAGCAGCCAACAGACAGGGTCTCAGGAGACCCAGTACTTC
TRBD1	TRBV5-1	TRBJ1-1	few	CASSLGQGVNTEAFF	TGCGCCAGCAGCTTGGGACAGGGGGTGAACACTGAAGCTTTCTTT